What follows is one T cell receptor beta chain and its context. Its antigen is as yet unknown. The data originate from a study of cytomegalovirus exposure and HLA in healthy donors. Overall study results and limits: In a later analysis, productive TCRs from donors in an Asian-associated ancestry cluster reportedly carried fewer N-insertions than the cohort mean. The productive fraction for most TCR beta V segments was about 90% or about 30% in an earlier analysis. The authors later linked a missense DCLRE1C variant to TCR beta V- and J-gene trimming.

Amplification used 60 Vbeta primers and 13 Jbeta primers. Authors' methods: Unique TCR beta chains numbered roughly 80 million in a later analysis, with roughly 10 million shared. TCRdb's table, derived via immunoSEQ multiplex PCR, lists solely in-frame clones and lacks some. V and J calls and clone size are those listed in that table; D and trimming were worked out from the DNA. The sample includes approximately 120,000 clones, roughly 80% of them seen just once. This TCR came from a man between 18 and 29 years old in good health and CMV-seropositive. The sequenced sample was PBMCs.

CDR3 amino acids: CASSLVWGGDTQYF. CDR3 nucleotide sequence: TGTGCCAGCAGCTTAGTTTGGGGCGGAGATACGCAGTATTTT. The chain joins TRBV7-6 to TRBJ2-3; D might be TRBD1 (5 bases). V was trimmed by 1 base and J by 5 bases, leaving 10 bases between them. CDR1 SGHVS and CDR2 FNYEAQ come from the germline V gene. The CDR3 covers 14 residues.